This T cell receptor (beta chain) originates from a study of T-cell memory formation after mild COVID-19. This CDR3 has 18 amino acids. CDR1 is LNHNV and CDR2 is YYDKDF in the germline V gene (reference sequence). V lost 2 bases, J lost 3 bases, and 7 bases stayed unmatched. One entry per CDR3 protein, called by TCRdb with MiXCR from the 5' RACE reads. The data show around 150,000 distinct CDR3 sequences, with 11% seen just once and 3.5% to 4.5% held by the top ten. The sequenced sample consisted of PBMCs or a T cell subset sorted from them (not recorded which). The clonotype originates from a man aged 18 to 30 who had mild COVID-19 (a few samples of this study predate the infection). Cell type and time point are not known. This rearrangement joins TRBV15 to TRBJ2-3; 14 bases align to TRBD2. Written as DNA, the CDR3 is TGTGCCACCAGCAGAAGGACTAGCGGGAGGAGGACTACAGATACGCAGTATTTT. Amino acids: CATSRRTSGRRTTDTQYF. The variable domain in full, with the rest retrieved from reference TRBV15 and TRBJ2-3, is DAMVIQNPRYQVTQFGKPVTLSCSQTLNHNVMYWYQQKSSQAPKLLFHYYDKDFNNEADTPDNFQSRRPNTSFCFLDIRSPGLGDTAMYLCATSRRTSGRRTTDTQYFGPGTRLTVL.